Listed below are T cell receptor beta chains from one sample, sequenced in a study of blood T cell repertoires in COVID-19. Assay: immunoSEQ multiplex PCR; the TCRdb copy retains only in-frame clones and omits some. This table holds 70,000 to 95,000 clones, around four fifths found once. Sequenced: peripheral blood. These TCRs come from a human donor in a cohort sampled during active COVID-19. Both conserved end residues are part of each CDR3. D genes are given only for firm matches. Part of the rows lack a size; the others show once, few, many or a class for expanded clones.

d_call j_call clone_size cdr3_length v_call cdr3_nt cdr3_aa
TRBD1 TRBJ2-1 . 16 TRBV7-6 TGTGCCAGCAGCTCTACCGGGACAGGGGGCTATTATGAGCAGTTCTTC CASSSTGTGGYYEQFF
. TRBJ1-5 many 14 TRBV6-5 TGTGCCAGCTCAACAGGGATGAGGTATCAGCCCCAGCATTTT CASSTGMRYQPQHF
. TRBJ1-3 . 22 TRBV28 TGTGCCAGCAGCCTACCGAGTTTACCCCCCTGGGACACGGTGTACGACGGAAACACCATATATTTT CASSLPSLPPWDTVYDGNTIYF
TRBD1 TRBJ1-1 once 14 TRBV18 TGTGCCAGCTCGCGGGGACAGGGGAACACTGAAGCTTTCTTT CASSRGQGNTEAFF
. TRBJ2-3 . 15 TRBV24-1 TGTGCCACCAGCCAAAGAGGGATTAGCACAGATACGCAGTATTTT CATSQRGISTDTQYF
TRBD1 TRBJ2-1 . 14 TRBV6-5 TGTGCCAGCAGAGCTGGACAGGGACTTTATGAGCAGTTCTTC CASRAGQGLYEQFF
. TRBJ1-3 . 15 TRBV7-3 TGTGCCAGCAGCCCACGGGGGGGCTCTGGAAACACCATATATTTT CASSPRGGSGNTIYF
TRBD2 TRBJ2-1 few 15 TRBV5-1 TGCGCCAGCAGCTTGGGATCTAGCGGGAGCCATGAGCAGTTCTTC CASSLGSSGSHEQFF
TRBD1 TRBJ2-6 . 17 TRBV28 TGTGCCAGCAGTTTGGGACAGGGGGCAGGAGGGGCCAACGTCCTGACTTTC CASSLGQGAGGANVLTF
TRBD2 TRBJ2-3 . 15 TRBV28 TGTGCCAGCAGTCCCCGGGGACTAGACACAGATACGCAGTATTTT CASSPRGLDTDTQYF
TRBD2 TRBJ2-6 . 18 TRBV7-9 TGTGCCAGCAGCCCGCGGACTAGCGGTTCCTCTGGGGCCAACGTCCTGACTTTC CASSPRTSGSSGANVLTF
TRBD1 TRBJ1-1 . 14 TRBV6-5 TGTGCCAGCAGTCGGAACAGGGGGGACACTGAAGCTTTCTTT CASSRNRGDTEAFF
. TRBJ2-7 . 14 TRBV3-1/TRBV3-2 TGTGCCAGCAGCCAAGGGACTACGGCCCGCGAGCAGTACTTC CASSQGTTAREQYF
TRBD1 TRBJ1-4 once 15 TRBV19 TGTGCCAGCAGGGGACAGGGCGCAACTAATGAAAAACTGTTTTTT CASRGQGATNEKLFF
TRBD2 TRBJ2-1 once 14 TRBV10-1 TGCGCCAGCAGTGTCGACGGGGGGAGGAATGAGCAGTTCTTC CASSVDGGRNEQFF
. TRBJ2-3 . 16 TRBV11-1 TGTGCCAGCAGCTTAGGGAGACTCCGATTCACAGATACGCAGTATTTT CASSLGRLRFTDTQYF
. TRBJ1-5 few 14 TRBV28 TGTGCCAGCAGTCCCGCGGGCGGCAATCAGCCCCAGCATTTT CASSPAGGNQPQHF
TRBD2 TRBJ2-1 . 18 TRBV4-2 TGTGCCAGCAGCCAAAAGGGACTAGCGGGGGCCTCCTACAATGAGCAGTTCTTC CASSQKGLAGASYNEQFF
TRBD1 TRBJ1-2 . 15 TRBV7-2 TGTGCCAGCAGCCTTGGACAGGGGGATAACTATGGCTACACCTTC CASSLGQGDNYGYTF
. TRBJ2-5 once 15 TRBV5-1 TGCGCCAGCAGCTTTTCATCCCGCACGGAAGAGACCCAGTACTTC CASSFSSRTEETQYF